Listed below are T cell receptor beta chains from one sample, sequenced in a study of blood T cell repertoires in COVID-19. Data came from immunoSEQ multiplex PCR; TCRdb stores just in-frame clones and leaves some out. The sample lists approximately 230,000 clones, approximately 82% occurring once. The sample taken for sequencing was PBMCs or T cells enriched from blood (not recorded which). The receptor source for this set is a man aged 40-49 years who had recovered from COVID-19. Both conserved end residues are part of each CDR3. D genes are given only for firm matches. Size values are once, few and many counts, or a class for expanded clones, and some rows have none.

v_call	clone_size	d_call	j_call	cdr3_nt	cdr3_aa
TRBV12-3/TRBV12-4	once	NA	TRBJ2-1	TGTGCCAGCAGTCTATCCGGACTAGAGCAGTTCTTC	CASSLSGLEQFF
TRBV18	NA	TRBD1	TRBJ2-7	TGTGCCAGCTCACGGACCGGGGACAGCCCCTACGAGCAGTACTTC	CASSRTGDSPYEQYF
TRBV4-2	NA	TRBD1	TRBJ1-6	TGTGCCAGCAGACCGGGACAGGGGTATAATTCACCCCTCCACTTT	CASRPGQGYNSPLHF
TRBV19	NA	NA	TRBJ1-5	TGTGCCAGTAGTGCTTGGACATTCAGCAATCAGCCCCAGCATTTT	CASSAWTFSNQPQHF
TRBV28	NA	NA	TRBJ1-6	TGTGCCAGCAGTTTACCCCTAAGCTCCTATAATTCACCCCTCCACTTT	CASSLPLSSYNSPLHF
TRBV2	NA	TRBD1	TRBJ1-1	TGTGCCACCAGACAGGGTGACACCATGAACACTGAAGCTTTCTTT	CATRQGDTMNTEAFF
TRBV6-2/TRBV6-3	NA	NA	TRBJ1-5	TGTGCCAGCAGTTATTTTGGAGTTAGCAATCAGCCCCAGCATTTT	CASSYFGVSNQPQHF
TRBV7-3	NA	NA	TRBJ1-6	TGTGCCAGCAGCTTCTCTTCGACAGGAACACCCCTCCACTTT	CASSFSSTGTPLHF
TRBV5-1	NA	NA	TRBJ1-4	TGCGCCAGCAGCTTGAATCCGGATGAAAAACTGTTTTTT	CASSLNPDEKLFF
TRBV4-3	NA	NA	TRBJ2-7	TGCGCCAGCAGCCAAGGCCATAAAAGCAACGAGCAGTACTTC	CASSQGHKSNEQYF